The T cell receptor (beta chain) described here comes from a study of CXCR3-negative and CXCR3-positive naive CD8 T cells. Germline V gives CDR1 ENHRY, CDR2 SYGVKD. The CDR3 is 17 amino acids. cDNA libraries for TRB were generated by 5' RACE incorporating UMI labels. TCRdb reanalyzed the 5' RACE reads and collapses them to one entry per CDR3 protein, without DNA. The sample table sets out over 70,000 distinct CDR3 sequences. Naive CD8+ T cells displayed a CD45RO-CCR7+CD27+CD95- phenotype. Findings of the study overall: Naive subsets expressed similar surface CD5; TRB CDR3 features served to infer TCR strength. Naive cells positive for CXCR3 carried more hydrophobic TRB CDR3s than CXCR3-negative ones. TRBV-TRBJ usage was similar across naive CXCR3 subsets but distinct in memory cells.

Concerning this clonotype: The antigen is undetermined.

This receptor was obtained from a human donor in good health. Some clones in this sample may be carry-over from other donors' samples. The source material was naive CXCR3+ CD8+ T cells from blood. Stated subset: CD45RO-CCR7+CD27+CD95- naive CD8+ T cells expressing CXCR3 (TNR3+). The chain has TRBV10-3 and TRBJ2-1; TCRdb gives TRBD1 as the D gene, but with no DNA this cannot be confirmed. CDR3 loop: CAISESGGSDPNNEQFF.